Shown below are 23 T cell receptor beta chains from a single sample sequenced in a study of response to subunit inactivated influenza vaccine. One entry per CDR3 protein, called by TCRdb with MiXCR from the RT-PCR reads. Among 550,000 to 600,000 distinct CDR3 sequences, 10% to 15% were seen once, and the ten largest hold roughly a tenth. This specimen was PBMCs from blood, taken on the day of vaccination. The source of these receptors is a man in his forties or fifties who received an inactivated influenza vaccine.

This clonotype was detected many times. The chain joins TRBV3-1 to TRBJ2-7; no clear D. Germline V gene data show CDR1 as LGHDT and CDR2 as YNNKEL (reference sequence). The CDR3 is 13 amino acids. V lost 1 base to trimming and J lost 1 base, with 5 bases between them. The CDR3: CASSQASSYEQYF. The DNA for the CDR3 is TGTGCCAGCAGCCAAGCGTCTTCCTACGAGCAGTACTTC.

The genes are TRBV10-3 and TRBJ2-7, with D unresolved. Trimming left V 4 bases short and J 6 bases short, with 22 bases between. Germline V gene sequence: CDR1 ENHRY, CDR2 SYGVKD. CDR3 length: 16 residues. In DNA form, the CDR3 reads TGTGCCATCAGTGGAACCCCAGGACCGTCCCCCCTCGAGCAGTACTTC. Translation: CAISGTPGPSPLEQYF.

The chain couples TRBV12-3 or TRBV12-4 to TRBJ2-7, with a weak D call TRBD2 (6 bases). V was shortened by 3 bases and J by 8 bases, with 14 bases between the two germline ends. The CDR3 consists of 13 residues. This chain's CDR3 is CASSFRGLSQQYF. DNA for the CDR3: TGTGCCAGCAGTTTTCGGGGACTTTCTCAGCAGTACTTC.

This clonotype occurred many times. The J gene is TRBJ2-5, the V gene TRBV6-2 or TRBV6-3; unclear D gene. This CDR3 has 14 residues. Per the germline V gene, CDR1 is MNHEY and CDR2 is SVGEGT. The germline V and J ends were trimmed by 0 bases and 4 bases, with 9 bases remaining between them. DNA for the CDR3: TGTGCCAGCAGTTACTCATCCAGAGGAGAGACCCAGTACTTC. Protein sequence: CASSYSSRGETQYF.

The chain carries TRBV3-1 and TRBJ2-2, with 11 bases that match TRBD2. With 6 bases clipped from V and 7 bases from J, the junction kept 19 bases outside the gene matches. The CDR3 is made up of 19 amino acids. Germline V lookup: CDR1 LGHDT, CDR2 YNNKEL (reference sequence). The CDR3 here is CASSFRASGRPNRLGELFF. DNA for the CDR3: TGTGCCAGCAGTTTCCGGGCTAGCGGGAGGCCAAATCGACTCGGGGAGCTGTTTTTT.

This clonotype has at least ten counts. The V call is TRBV29-1, the J call TRBJ2-7, with D perhaps matching TRBD1 or TRBD2 (5 bases each). Trimming removed 2 bases at V and 4 bases at J, with 15 bases between. The CDR3 covers 14 residues. Germline-derived CDR1 and CDR2 are SQVTM and ANQGSEA. The CDR3 DNA follows: TGCAGCGTTGAAAGAGCCGGGACCGATTACGAGCAGTACTTC. Translated: CSVERAGTDYEQYF.

In this sample, this clonotype turned up a few times. V gene TRBV27 combines with J gene TRBJ1-2, with D perhaps matching TRBD1 (6 bases). In germline, CDR1 is MNHEY, CDR2 SMNVEV (reference sequence). The CDR3 spans 16 residues. V was cut by 0 bases and J by 0 bases, with 11 bases left in between. Here the CDR3 reads CASSLSWGAANYGYTF. The CDR3 DNA is TGTGCCAGCAGTTTATCATGGGGGGCGGCTAACTATGGCTACACCTTC.

This clonotype was counted only a few times. The chain has TRBV5-5 and TRBJ1-4; 7 nucleotides match TRBD1. The CDR3 has 15 amino acids. Trimming took 9 bases from V and 6 from J; bases not matched to a gene: 14. Germline values: CDR1 SGHKS, CDR2 YYEKEE (reference sequence). In DNA form, the CDR3 reads TGTGCCAATATACCCTCCGGGACAGAAGATGAAAAACTGTTTTTT. Protein: CANIPSGTEDEKLFF.

This clonotype was counted a few times. The CDR3: CASSYLAEAFF. CDR3 DNA: TGTGCCAGCAGTTACCTGGCTGAAGCTTTCTTT. The chain joins TRBV6-6 to TRBJ1-1; the D is unclear. Trimming took off 2 bases at V and 6 bases at J, with 4 bases between the two ends. Germline CDR1 and CDR2: MNHNY and SVGAGI (reference sequence). CDR3 size: 11 residues.

This clonotype was picked up a small number of times. This chain joins TRBV10-2 and TRBJ2-5; D might be TRBD2 (5 bases). CDR3 length: 15 amino acids. From germline, CDR1 is WSHSY and CDR2 SAAADI. Trimming pared 4 bases from V and 3 bases from J, leaving 15 bases between. The CDR3 loop is CASSVLLGPEETQYF. For the CDR3, the DNA is TGCGCCAGCAGTGTCCTACTAGGTCCAGAAGAGACCCAGTACTTC.

The J gene is TRBJ1-1, the V gene TRBV6-5, with D tentatively TRBD1 (5 bases). The CDR3 totals 14 residues. V lost 0 bases to trimming and J lost 1 base, with 6 bases between them. Germline V gene lookup returns CDR1 MNHEY and CDR2 SVGAGI. DNA for the CDR3: TGTGCCAGCAGTTACTCCGGGACGAACACTGAAGCTTTCTTT. This sequence encodes CASSYSGTNTEAFF.

A remark on this clonotype: This sequence may be a read error, since a much larger clone differs from it by one base. The J gene is TRBJ1-1, the V gene TRBV7-2; 9 positions match TRBD1. Germline CDR1 reads SGHTA; CDR2 reads FQGNSA. Germline trimming cut 5 bases from V and 3 bases from J; bases unmatched to any gene: 4. The CDR3 covers 14 residues. CDR3 in amino acids: CASSPRQGDTEAFF. The CDR3 nucleotides are TGTGCCAGCAGCCCTCGACAGGGGGACACTGAAGCTTTCTTT.

This clonotype was recorded many times. The chain carries TRBV7-3 and TRBJ2-1, with 10 bases lining up with TRBD2. Per germline, CDR1 SGHTA and CDR2 FQGTGA. V lost 5 bases and J lost 8; bases outside the gene matches: 18. This CDR3 region has 18 residues. CDR3 sequence reads: CASSPNPGPSGSLYEQFF. CDR3 bases: TGTGCCAGCAGCCCTAACCCGGGTCCTAGCGGGAGTTTGTATGAGCAGTTCTTC.

Only a few counts were recorded for this clonotype. The rearrangement uses TRBV4-1 and TRBJ1-5, with D hard to call. Germline loops: CDR1 MGHRA, CDR2 YSYEKL. The CDR3 is 15 amino acids. V shed 4 bases and J shed 1 base, with 11 bases lying between them. The CDR3: CASSRLTESNQPQHF. For the CDR3, the DNA is TGCGCCAGCAGCCGATTAACAGAGAGCAATCAGCCCCAGCATTTT.

This clonotype is labeled as medium-sized. The rearrangement uses TRBV12-3 or TRBV12-4 and TRBJ2-3; D is perhaps TRBD1 or TRBD2 (5 bases each). The CDR3 is 16 residues long. Trimming pared 6 bases from V and 3 bases from J, leaving 19 bases between. CDR3 coding DNA: TGTGCCAGCAGCCCGGGGCTGAGCGTTGTGACAGATACGCAGTATTTT. Amino acids: CASSPGLSVVTDTQYF.

The chain has TRBV7-9 and TRBJ2-3; D not resolved. Trimming shortened V by 1 base and J by 5 bases, and 10 bases separated the two germline ends. CDR3 length equals 14 residues. Germline lookup yields CDR1 SEHNR and CDR2 FQNEAQ (reference sequence). The CDR3 protein is CASSLVSEGDTQYF. DNA of the CDR3: TGTGCCAGCAGCTTAGTTTCAGAAGGAGATACGCAGTATTTT.

In its sample, this clonotype was seen many times. This chain links TRBV5-1 with TRBJ1-1, with a tentative D call TRBD1 (5 bases). The ends were cut back, 4 bases at V and 1 base at J, with 14 bases in the middle. This CDR3 spans 15 amino acids. Germline V gene lookup returns CDR1 SGHRS and CDR2 YFSETQ. DNA for the CDR3: TGCGCCAGCAGCCCCCCGACAGCTAAGAACACTGAAGCTTTCTTT. Its protein is CASSPPTAKNTEAFF.

V gene TRBV5-6 combines with J gene TRBJ2-1; 16 nucleotides match TRBD2. There are 15 residues in the CDR3. Trimming at V came to 0 bases and at J to 11 bases, leaving 2 bases not matched to a gene. CDR1 and CDR2 (germline): SGHDT, YYEEEE. The DNA of the CDR3 is TGTGCCAGCAGCTTGGGGGGACTAGCGGGAGGGCAGCAGTTCTTC. It translates to CASSLGGLAGGQQFF.

V gene TRBV6-2 or TRBV6-3 combines with J gene TRBJ2-7; D gene unclear. The CDR3 contains 13 residues. Germline V lookup: CDR1 MNHEY, CDR2 SVGEGT. V shed 2 bases and J shed 0 bases, with 5 bases lying between them. Here the CDR3 reads CASSYKYSYEQYF. CDR3 in DNA: TGTGCCAGCAGTTACAAATACTCCTACGAGCAGTACTTC.

The chain employs TRBV5-6 and TRBJ1-2, with D possibly TRBD1 on 6 matching bases. There are 15 residues in the CDR3. Germline CDR1 and CDR2: SGHDT and YYEEEE. Trimming took 1 base from V and 3 from J, leaving 13 bases between them. This CDR3 reads CASSLQAGAYYGYTF. CDR3 sequence (DNA): TGTGCCAGCAGCTTGCAGGCAGGGGCCTACTATGGCTACACCTTC.

The sample holds a few counts of this clonotype. V is TRBV24-1 and J is TRBJ2-1; 8 nucleotides align to TRBD1. Trimming took 9 bases from V and 8 from J; bases not matched to a gene: 8. There are 13 residues in the CDR3. Germline CDR1 KGHDR, CDR2 SFDVKD. The DNA of the CDR3 is TGTGCCACCCGGGGCGCAGGGGGCTATGAGCAGTTCTTC. Translated: CATRGAGGYEQFF.

This clonotype was seen repeatedly, ten times or more. J is TRBJ2-1 and V is TRBV5-1, with 7 nucleotides matching TRBD2. From germline, CDR1 is SGHRS and CDR2 YFSETQ. J lost 0 bases, V lost 4 bases, and 4 bases had no gene match. CDR3 size: 15 residues. CDR3 DNA: TGCGCCAGCAGCGAAAGCGGGAACTCCTACAATGAGCAGTTCTTC. Amino acids: CASSESGNSYNEQFF.

In its sample, this clonotype was seen a few times. This chain links TRBV5-1 with TRBJ2-2; D is uncertain. The germline V gene has CDR1 SGHRS and CDR2 YFSETQ. This CDR3 is built from 12 residues. The V gene lost 4 bases and the J gene lost 6 bases, with 7 bases spanning the gap. In nucleotides, the CDR3 is TGCGCCAGCAGCCCAAACCCCGGGGAGCTGTTTTTT. Protein: CASSPNPGELFF.